These T cell receptor beta chains were read from a single sample in a study of T cell responses to AZD1222 COVID-19 vaccine. Profiled with immunoSEQ multiplex PCR; TCRdb holds only in-frame clones, not every one. The repertoire holds tens of thousands of clones, with about 86% as singletons. The starting material was peripheral blood, obtained 28 days after the second AZD1222 dose. All receptors come from an adult who received the AZD1222 COVID-19 vaccine. CDR3s include the opening cysteine and the closing phenylalanine or tryptophan. Fields, in order: J gene, V gene, D gene, clone size, CDR3 DNA, CDR3 protein. D genes are given only for firm matches. Clone size is not always given. Where it is, it says once, few, many or a class for expanded clones.

TRBJ2-7 TRBV6-5 TRBD1 NA TGTGCCAGCACCCGACAGGGGGCAAACGAGCAGTACTTC CASTRQGANEQYF
TRBJ2-1 TRBV6-4 NA NA TGTGCCAGCAGTGGAGCGGGCGAGCAGTTCTTC CASSGAGEQFF
TRBJ1-5 TRBV7-8 TRBD1 NA TGTGCCAGCAGTCAGGACAGGGATCAGCCCCAGCATTTT CASSQDRDQPQHF
TRBJ1-1 TRBV19 NA NA TGTGCCAGTAGTAACCGTGACACTGAAGCTTTCTTT CASSNRDTEAFF
TRBJ1-5 TRBV28 NA NA TGTGCCAGCAGGGACGGTGATCAGCCCCAGCATTTT CASRDGDQPQHF
TRBJ2-5 TRBV28 NA NA TGTGCCAGCAGTTCCGGGCCCCGTCAAGAGACCCAGTACTTC CASSSGPRQETQYF
TRBJ1-1 TRBV5-1 NA NA TGCGCCAGCAGCTGGAGGGTAGGGTACACTGAAGCTTTCTTT CASSWRVGYTEAFF
TRBJ2-7 TRBV11-2 TRBD1 NA TGTGCCAGCAGCCTAAGGGACCGAACAGGGGAACCCTGCGAGCAGTACTTC CASSLRDRTGEPCEQYF
TRBJ2-3 TRBV29-1 TRBD1 NA TGCAGCGCAAAAGCAGGGGGATCAGATACGCAGTATTTT CSAKAGGSDTQYF
TRBJ2-7 TRBV13 TRBD1 NA TGTGCCAGCAGCTCCCGCCAGGGGGAAACCTACGAGCAGTACTTC CASSSRQGETYEQYF
TRBJ2-2 TRBV2 TRBD2 NA TGTGCCAGCCGCCCCCCCGGCGGGAGGGCCCATCCCGGGGAGCTGTTTTTT CASRPPGGRAHPGELFF
TRBJ2-7 TRBV6-5 NA NA TGTGCCAGCAGTTACGATTCGCCAGGGCGCTTCGACGAGCAGTACTTC CASSYDSPGRFDEQYF
TRBJ2-1 TRBV7-2 NA NA TGTGCCAGCAGCTTAGCCGCGGTTTCCTACAATGAGCAGTTCTTC CASSLAAVSYNEQFF
TRBJ1-6 TRBV9 NA few TGTGCCAGCAGCCCCTACCCAGAGGTCTCCTATAATTCACCCCTCCACTTT CASSPYPEVSYNSPLHF
TRBJ1-2 TRBV18 TRBD1 NA TGTGCCAGCTCACCAAACCCCCAGACAGGGACGATTTCGGGTGGCTACACCTTC CASSPNPQTGTISGGYTF
TRBJ2-1 TRBV6-5 NA NA TGTGCCAGCAGTACCAGCGGAAGCTCCTACAATGAGCAGTTCTTC CASSTSGSSYNEQFF
TRBJ1-2 TRBV28 NA NA TGTGCCAGCACCCTTACCAAATTAGGATCGGATGGCTACACCTTC CASTLTKLGSDGYTF
TRBJ1-6 TRBV2 NA NA TGTGCCAGCAGTGCGGTTGTCGCGCCCCTCCACTTT CASSAVVAPLHF
TRBJ1-1 TRBV3-1/TRBV3-2 TRBD1 NA TGTGCCAGCAGGCGAGGACAGGCGAACACTGAAGCTTTCTTT CASRRGQANTEAFF
TRBJ2-7 TRBV11-2 TRBD2 NA TGTGCCAGCAGCTACGGGGGGGGCTCCGGGAGTATTGGCGAGCAGTACTTC CASSYGGGSGSIGEQYF
TRBJ1-6 TRBV2 NA NA TGTGCCAGCAATCAACAGGGCGGTTATAATTCACCCCTCCACTTT CASNQQGGYNSPLHF
TRBJ1-2 TRBV3-1/TRBV3-2 NA NA TGTGCCAGCAGCCAAGCGGGGACGGCTCTCTATGGCTACACCTTC CASSQAGTALYGYTF